Below, 26 T cell receptor beta chains from the same sample are listed, as sequenced in a study of cytomegalovirus exposure and HLA in healthy donors. The PCR employed 60 Vbeta primers together with 13 Jbeta primers. The assay was immunoSEQ multiplex PCR, and TCRdb's table has in-frame clones only and misses some. Of 60,000 to 85,000 clones in the sample, roughly 82% were seen once. The specimen was PBMCs. These receptors all come from a male donor in good health and CMV-seropositive.

This sequence joins TRBV10-2 and TRBJ2-5; TRBD1 aligns across 7 bases. V was clipped by 6 bases and J by 2 bases; unmatched bases: 9. Germline CDR1 WSHSY, CDR2 SAAADI. CDR3 size: 15 residues. The CDR3 region has the DNA TGCGCCAGCAGGGGGACAGCAATAGCTCAAGAGACCCAGTACTTC. Residues: CASRGTAIAQETQYF.

V is TRBV25-1 and J is TRBJ2-5; 9 bases line up with TRBD1. V trimming: 1 base; J trimming: 1 base; junction bases outside the gene matches: 4. Germline CDR1 and CDR2: MGHDK and SYGVNS. The CDR3 has 16 amino acids. CDR3 residues: CASSEWGQGLQETQYF. Written as DNA, the CDR3 is TGTGCCAGCAGTGAATGGGGACAGGGCCTCCAAGAGACCCAGTACTTC.

There are a few counts of this clone. This chain links TRBV18 with TRBJ2-7, with 7 bases matching TRBD2. The CDR3 extends over 14 amino acids. Germline V gene lookup returns CDR1 KGHSH and CDR2 LQKENI. V trimming: 4 bases; J trimming: 5 bases; junction bases outside the gene matches: 8. As DNA, the CDR3 is TGTGCCAGCTCACAGACCCCAACTAGCGACGAGCAGTACTTC. It yields the protein CASSQTPTSDEQYF.

V is TRBV5-1 and J is TRBJ1-5; 7 bases agree with TRBD1. Trimming cost V 4 bases and J 4 bases; bases outside gene matches: 8. In germline, CDR1 is SGHRS, CDR2 YFSETQ. The CDR3 extends over 15 amino acids. In nucleotides, the CDR3 is TGCGCCAGCAGCAAGGATCCGGGACAGAATCAGCCCCAGCATTTT. Translated: CASSKDPGQNQPQHF.

The rearrangement joins TRBV30 to TRBJ2-7; 10 bases match TRBD1. This CDR3 contains 14 residues. Germline CDR1 reads GTSNPN; CDR2 reads SVGIG (reference sequence). The trim removed 5 bases at V and 3 bases at J, leaving 7 bases unmatched. CDR3 bases: TGTGCCTGGGGGCCGGGACAGGGGTTCTACGAGCAGTACTTC. Protein product: CAWGPGQGFYEQYF.

The chain employs TRBV5-1 and TRBJ1-1; D is possibly TRBD1 (6 bases). The germline gives CDR1 SGHRS, CDR2 YFSETQ. CDR3 length: 14 residues. V was trimmed by 1 base and J by 1 base, leaving 8 bases between them. The CDR3 here is CASSLQGRNTEAFF. CDR3 sequence (DNA): TGCGCCAGCAGCTTGCAGGGGAGGAACACTGAAGCTTTCTTT.

This clone came up a few times. The J gene is TRBJ2-1, the V gene TRBV30, with TRBD2 matching over 9 bases. The CDR3 spans 17 residues. CDR1 is GTSNPN and CDR2 is SVGIG in the germline V gene (reference sequence). J gave up 7 bases and V 1 base, and 14 bases lay outside the gene matches. Here the CDR3 DNA reads TGTGCCTGGAGTGCAGTTACCGGGACTAGCCGTCGTAATGAGCAGTTCTTC. Protein: CAWSAVTGTSRRNEQFF.

This chain connects TRBV7-9 to TRBJ2-7; a possible D gene is TRBD2 (5 bases). V lost 8 bases to trimming and J lost 5 bases, with 16 bases between them. Per the germline V gene, CDR1 is SEHNR and CDR2 is FQNEAQ (reference sequence). The CDR3 extends over 13 amino acids. CDR3 sequence: CASAFSGINEQYF. The CDR3 nucleotides are TGTGCCAGCGCCTTCTCCGGGATAAACGAGCAGTACTTC.

This rearrangement joins TRBV6-6 to TRBJ2-3; maybe TRBD2 (7 bases). The germline CDR1 and CDR2 sequences are MNHNY and SVGAGI (reference sequence). This CDR3 has 14 amino acids. V lost 6 bases to trimming and J lost 2 bases, with 12 bases between them. The CDR3 sequence: CASSVRGATDTQYF. CDR3 DNA sequence: TGTGCCAGCAGCGTCCGGGGGGCCACAGATACGCAGTATTTT.

This rearrangement joins TRBV4-1 to TRBJ2-7; D unclear. V was trimmed by 0 bases and J by 2 bases, leaving 14 bases between them. In germline, CDR1 is MGHRA, CDR2 YSYEKL. CDR3 length: 16 residues. The DNA of the CDR3 is TGCGCCAGCAGCCAAGATGGGCAGAAGTTTGCCTACGAGCAGTACTTC. Protein sequence: CASSQDGQKFAYEQYF.

The V call is TRBV9, the J call TRBJ1-4; the D is unclear. Germline CDR1 reads SGDLS; CDR2 reads YYNGEE. The CDR3 contains 15 residues. V was cut by 4 bases and J by 8 bases, with 18 bases left in between. The chain's CDR3 is CASSSVRGREEKLFF. DNA of the CDR3: TGTGCCAGCAGCTCCGTGAGAGGGCGAGAGGAAAAACTGTTTTTT.

The chain uses TRBV9 and TRBJ2-2, with D uncertain. This CDR3 spans 13 amino acids. The germline V and J ends were trimmed by 0 bases and 4 bases, with 4 bases remaining between them. Germline V gene lookup returns CDR1 SGDLS and CDR2 YYNGEE. CDR3 in DNA: TGTGCCAGCAGCGTAGTCGGCACCGGGGAGCTGTTTTTT. It is translated as CASSVVGTGELFF.

CDR3 loop: CASSLAPSRGQETQYF. The DNA of the CDR3 is TGTGCCAGCAGCTTAGCCCCATCCCGGGGGCAAGAGACCCAGTACTTC. This chain uses TRBV7-2 with TRBJ2-5, with TRBD2 as a possible D gene (6 bases). V lost 0 bases, J lost 2 bases, and 13 bases lay in between. Germline lookup yields CDR1 SGHTA and CDR2 FQGNSA. This CDR3 comprises 16 residues.

The chain links TRBV7-3 to TRBJ2-3, with unresolved D. The CDR3 runs to 13 residues. Germline CDR1 SGHTA, CDR2 FQGTGA. Trimming removed 5 bases from V and 2 bases from J, with 8 bases in between. DNA for the CDR3: TGTGCCAGCAGCCGCGTCCCCACAGATACGCAGTATTTT. Amino acids: CASSRVPTDTQYF.

The CDR3 coding sequence is TGTGCCAGCAGTGCGGACTTTTACGAGCAGTACTTC. Translating gives CASSADFYEQYF. The V and J genes are TRBV2 and TRBJ2-7, with a tentative D call TRBD2 (5 bases). Trimming took 4 bases from V and 4 from J, leaving 8 bases between them. Looked up from germline, CDR1 is SNHLY and CDR2 is FYNNEI. The CDR3 consists of 12 residues.

In DNA, the CDR3 is TGTGCCAGCTCACCACAGGGGTTAAACACTGAAGCTTTCTTT. It codes for CASSPQGLNTEAFF. The J gene is TRBJ1-1, the V gene TRBV18; maybe TRBD1 (5 bases). The CDR3 is 14 residues long. The ends were cut back, 1 base at V and 2 bases at J, with 8 bases in the middle. The germline V gene encodes CDR1 KGHSH and CDR2 LQKENI.

This clone was recorded a few times. The chain links TRBV6-6 to TRBJ1-2, with D possibly matching TRBD1 (6 bases). V lost 0 bases and J 4 bases, leaving 9 bases between the germline ends. CDR3 length: 14 residues. The germline gives CDR1 MNHNY, CDR2 SVGAGI (reference sequence). The CDR3 DNA reads TGTGCCAGCAGTTACTCGGTACAGGGCTATGGCTACACCTTC. Encoded protein: CASSYSVQGYGYTF.

This chain links TRBV7-2 with TRBJ2-5; no clear D gene. The germline V gene encodes CDR1 SGHTA and CDR2 FQGNSA. This CDR3 contains 14 residues. The ends were cut back, 0 bases at V and 7 bases at J, with 12 bases in the middle. The CDR3 nucleotides read TGTGCCAGCAGCTTAGCCCAAACTCACCCGACCCAGTACTTC. Translated: CASSLAQTHPTQYF. The complete variable domain, with remaining parts taken from reference TRBV7-2 and TRBJ2-5, reads GAGVSQSPSNKVTEKGKDVELRCDPISGHTALYWYRQSLGQGLEFLIYFQGNSAPDKSGLPSDRFSAERTGGSVSTLTIQRTQQEDSAVYLCASSLAQTHPTQYFGPGTRLLVL.

This chain uses TRBV7-3 with TRBJ2-3; the match to TRBD2 covers 11 bases. Unmatched junction bases numbered 5, after V lost 6 bases and J lost 3 bases. The CDR3 is 15 amino acids. The germline CDR1 and CDR2 sequences are SGHTA and FQGTGA. CDR3 protein: CASRPGLAETDTQYF. The CDR3 region has the DNA TGTGCCAGCAGGCCGGGACTAGCGGAGACAGATACGCAGTATTTT.

This clone was recorded a few times. The chain employs TRBV4-3 and TRBJ2-2; weak D call: TRBD2 (7 bases). This CDR3 is 16 amino acids long. Per the germline V gene, CDR1 is LGHNA and CDR2 is YSLEER. With 2 bases removed from V and 6 bases from J, the gap between germline ends came to 16 bases. CDR3 sequence reads: CASSQSWGGAAGELFF. The DNA of the CDR3 is TGCGCCAGCAGCCAATCATGGGGGGGGGCAGCCGGGGAGCTGTTTTTT.

The V and J genes are TRBV30 and TRBJ1-1; D not resolved. V lost 3 bases, J lost 2 bases, and 10 bases lay in between. The V gene's germline CDR1 is GTSNPN and CDR2 SVGIG (reference sequence). The CDR3 runs to 13 residues. The CDR3 reads CAWSRQVNTEAFF. As DNA, the CDR3 is TGTGCCTGGAGCAGGCAAGTAAACACTGAAGCTTTCTTT.

The gene calls are TRBV9 and TRBJ1-3; 7 nucleotides match TRBD1. CDR3 length: 15 residues. Losses at the gene ends were 4 bases for V and 4 bases for J; bases not matched to a gene: 8. Germline CDR1 reads SGDLS; CDR2 reads YYNGEE. The CDR3 DNA reads TGTGCCAGCAGCCCCCCTCGACAGGGAGGAAACACCATATATTTT. Residues: CASSPPRQGGNTIYF.

The chain combines TRBV7-2 with TRBJ2-7, with 9 positions matching TRBD2. Trimming took 1 base from V and 4 from J; bases not matched to a gene: 5. Germline CDR1 SGHTA, CDR2 FQGNSA. This CDR3 has 15 residues. CDR3 sequence (DNA): TGTGCCAGCAGCTTAGAACTAGCGGGCCAATACGAGCAGTACTTC. This encodes CASSLELAGQYEQYF.

The genes are TRBV9 and TRBJ2-2, with a tentative D call TRBD1 (5 bases). Germline V gene lookup returns CDR1 SGDLS and CDR2 YYNGEE. V was trimmed by 0 bases and J by 5 bases, leaving 8 bases between them. The length of the CDR3 is 14 residues. In DNA, the CDR3 is TGTGCCAGCAGCGTAGCAAGGGGTACCGGGGAGCTGTTTTTT. As protein: CASSVARGTGELFF. Based on the CDR3 plus reference TRBV9 and TRBJ2-2, the full variable domain is DSGVTQTPKHLITATGQRVTLRCSPRSGDLSVYWYQQSLDQGLQFLIQYYNGEERAKGNILERFSAQQFPDLHSELNLSSLELGDSALYFCASSVARGTGELFFGEGSRLTVL.

V is TRBV20-1 and J is TRBJ2-7; perhaps TRBD1 as D (5 bases). The V gene lost 5 bases and the J gene lost 8 bases, with 13 bases spanning the gap. The V gene's germline CDR1 is DFQATT and CDR2 SNEGSKA (reference sequence). The CDR3 extends over 11 amino acids. The CDR3 sequence is CSAETAMKQYF. CDR3 sequence (DNA): TGCAGTGCTGAGACAGCTATGAAGCAGTACTTC.

A remark on this clone: Different DNA sequences within this sample yield the same CDR3. This chain joins TRBV7-9 and TRBJ2-1, with 7 bases identical to TRBD2. The V gene's germline CDR1 is SEHNR and CDR2 FQNEAQ (reference sequence). This CDR3 is built from 17 residues. The V gene end was trimmed by 1 base and the J gene end by 5 bases; junction bases not matched to a gene: 11. Written as DNA, the CDR3 is TGTGCCAGCAGCTTAGAGATAGGACTAGAGACTGACAATGAGCAGTTCTTC. This sequence encodes CASSLEIGLETDNEQFF.